The sequence of this T cell receptor beta chain was determined in a study of T cell repertoires in cytomegalovirus infection. Study-wide background: TCR beta signatures that were public indicated CMV infection and matching HLA type.

TCRdb redid the calling of the reads with MiXCR, one entry per CDR3 protein. The table has about 310,000 distinct CDR3 sequences, roughly a tenth seen once; the top ten hold over 2.5%. This clonotype has ten or more counts. What it binds is not known. In germline, CDR1 is KGHSH, CDR2 LQKENI. The CDR3 sequence is 19 residues long. Trimming pared 3 bases from V and 1 base from J, leaving 22 bases between. Study-wide results and limits: HLA-C-restricted CMV clonotypes gave the most frequent clonotype in two of eight donors. CMV carriers having the relevant HLA were flagged by cumulative public TCR beta family frequency.

Sequenced sample: PBMCs. The chain couples TRBV18 to TRBJ2-1; either TRBD1 or TRBD2 may supply D (5 bases each). This clonotype originated in a human donor in good health (CMV status not recorded). Some clones in this sample may be carry-over from other donors' samples. CDR3 DNA: TGTGCCAGCTCACCCTTTTTGAGGGGCCTTTCAACTTCCTACAATGAGCAGTTCTTC. Residues: CASSPFLRGLSTSYNEQFF. Supplemented by reference TRBV18 and TRBJ2-1, the full variable domain reads NAGVMQNPRHLVRRRGQEARLRCSPMKGHSHVYWYRQLPEEGLKFMVYLQKENIIDESGMPKERFSAEFPKEGPSILRIQQVVRGDSAAYFCASSPFLRGLSTSYNEQFFGPGTRLTVL.